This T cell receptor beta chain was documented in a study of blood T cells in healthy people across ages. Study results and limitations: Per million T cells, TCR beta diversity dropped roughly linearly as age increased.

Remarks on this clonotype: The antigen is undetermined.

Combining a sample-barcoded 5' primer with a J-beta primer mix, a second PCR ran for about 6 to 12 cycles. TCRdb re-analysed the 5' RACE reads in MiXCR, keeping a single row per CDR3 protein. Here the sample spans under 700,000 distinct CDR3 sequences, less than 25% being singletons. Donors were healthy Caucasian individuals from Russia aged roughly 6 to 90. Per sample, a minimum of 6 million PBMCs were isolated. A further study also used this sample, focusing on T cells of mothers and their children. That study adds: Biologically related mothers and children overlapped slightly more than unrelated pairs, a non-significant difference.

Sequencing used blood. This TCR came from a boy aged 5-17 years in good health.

The CDR3 coding sequence is TGTGCCAGCAGCCAGAACCTTGCAACTAATGAAAAACTGTTTTTT. This encodes CASSQNLATNEKLFF. This sequence joins TRBV6-6 and TRBJ1-4; D uncertain. V was clipped by 6 bases and J by 0 bases, with 11 bases between them. Germline CDR1 and CDR2: MNHNY and SVGAGI (reference sequence). The CDR3 has 15 residues.